Listed below are T cell receptor beta chains from one sample, sequenced in a study of response to subunit inactivated influenza vaccine. TCRdb independently ran MiXCR on the RT-PCR reads; one entry per CDR3 protein. The repertoire holds about 520,000 distinct CDR3 sequences, with about 25% as singletons. Sequenced material: CD4+ T cells sorted from PBMCs, taken roughly 5 days after vaccination. Receptors originate from a man aged 45-65 years who received an inactivated influenza vaccine. The CDR3 runs from the conserved cysteine through the conserved F or W. A D gene is named only where the DNA matches it firmly. Rows give clone size only sometimes, using once, few, many, or a class for an expanded clone.

D: TRBD2; V: TRBV29-1; J: TRBJ2-1; size: few; DNA: TGCAGCGTTGAACGAGCGGGAGGGCCATTCCTCTATAATGAGCAGTTCTTC; CDR3: CSVERAGGPFLYNEQFF
D: TRBD2; V: TRBV28; J: TRBJ2-1; size: NA; DNA: TGTGCCAGCAGTTGGACTTGGCGGGGGGTCGGTGAGCAGTTCTTC; CDR3: CASSWTWRGVGEQFF
D: NA; V: TRBV2; J: TRBJ1-5; size: NA; DNA: TGTGCCAGCAGTGAAGGGGTAGGGATCCAGCCCCAGCATTTT; CDR3: CASSEGVGIQPQHF
D: NA; V: TRBV7-2; J: TRBJ2-3; size: NA; DNA: TGTGCCAGCAGCCAAATGGGGGGCCTAGATACGCAGTATTTT; CDR3: CASSQMGGLDTQYF
D: NA; V: TRBV12-3/TRBV12-4; J: TRBJ2-1; size: NA; DNA: TGTGCCAGCACTCTTACTAGCAGCTCCTACAATGAGCAGTTCTTC; CDR3: CASTLTSSSYNEQFF
D: NA; V: TRBV20-1; J: TRBJ1-4; size: NA; DNA: TGCAGTGCTAGAGCATTCGGTAGGGAAAAACTGTTTTTT; CDR3: CSARAFGREKLFF
D: TRBD2; V: TRBV13; J: TRBJ2-7; size: NA; DNA: TGTGCCAGCTCGGCGCGGGGGACTAGCGGGGGACGTCGCTCCTACGAGCAGTACTTC; CDR3: CASSARGTSGGRRSYEQYF
D: TRBD2; V: TRBV28; J: TRBJ2-7; size: NA; DNA: TGTGCCAGCCTTACCCGGGCGGGGGGCGAGCAGTACTTC; CDR3: CASLTRAGGEQYF
D: TRBD2; V: TRBV30; J: TRBJ2-1; size: NA; DNA: TGTGCCTGGAGTGTACGGGGGGTCCTCCACAATGAGCAGTTCTTC; CDR3: CAWSVRGVLHNEQFF
D: TRBD1; V: TRBV29-1; J: TRBJ1-2; size: few; DNA: TGCAGCGTTTATTCAGGGGGTTTAAACTATGGCTACACCTTC; CDR3: CSVYSGGLNYGYTF
D: TRBD2; V: TRBV7-2; J: TRBJ2-3; size: few; DNA: TGTGCCAGCAGCTTAGTGGCGGGAGTTTCAGATACGCAGTATTTT; CDR3: CASSLVAGVSDTQYF
D: NA; V: TRBV20-1; J: TRBJ2-1; size: once; DNA: TGCAGTGCTAGATCCCCCACACAGGGGGGAGGGCGTGAGCAGTTCTTC; CDR3: CSARSPTQGGGREQFF
D: NA; V: TRBV3-1; J: TRBJ1-1; size: few; DNA: TGTGCCAGCAGCCAAGGAGGAGGTATCAATGAAGCTTTCTTT; CDR3: CASSQGGGINEAFF
D: NA; V: TRBV27; J: TRBJ2-3; size: few; DNA: TGTGCCAGCAGTTATATTAGCACAGATACGCAGTATTTT; CDR3: CASSYISTDTQYF
D: NA; V: TRBV6-2/TRBV6-3; J: TRBJ2-7; size: NA; DNA: TGTGCCAGCACCATAGGGACTTGGGGGCTCGAGCAGTACTTC; CDR3: CASTIGTWGLEQYF
D: NA; V: TRBV20-1; J: TRBJ1-5; size: NA; DNA: TGCAGTGTGGTCGGGCAGGGAAGAAATCAGCCCCAGCATTTT; CDR3: CSVVGQGRNQPQHF
D: NA; V: TRBV20-1; J: TRBJ1-5; size: NA; DNA: TGCAGTGCTAGAGATCGGGGGCGCCGAAATCAGCCCCAGCATTTT; CDR3: CSARDRGRRNQPQHF
D: TRBD1; V: TRBV12-3/TRBV12-4; J: TRBJ2-2; size: NA; DNA: TGTGCCAGCAGTCCCCGGGACAGGGCTACCGGGGAGCTGTTTTTT; CDR3: CASSPRDRATGELFF
D: NA; V: TRBV12-3/TRBV12-4; J: TRBJ2-3; size: many; DNA: TGTGCCAGCAGTCTTACGGCAGATACGCAGTATTTT; CDR3: CASSLTADTQYF
D: NA; V: TRBV15; J: TRBJ2-7; size: NA; DNA: TGTGCCACCAGCAGACCAGGCTACGAGCAGTACTTC; CDR3: CATSRPGYEQYF
D: NA; V: TRBV29-1; J: TRBJ2-7; size: many; DNA: TGCAGCGTTGGACCGGGAGACGAGCAGTACTTC; CDR3: CSVGPGDEQYF
D: TRBD1; V: TRBV18; J: TRBJ2-7; size: NA; DNA: TGTGCCAGCTCACCAAATTCAGGGGGCAGCTCCTACGAGCAGTACTTC; CDR3: CASSPNSGGSSYEQYF
D: TRBD2; V: TRBV20-1; J: TRBJ2-5; size: NA; DNA: TGCAGTGCCCCCCGCAGCGGGGTTCGGGAGACCCAGTACTTC; CDR3: CSAPRSGVRETQYF
D: NA; V: TRBV7-2; J: TRBJ2-7; size: NA; DNA: TGTGCCAGCAGCTTAGTAGGAGGAATCGAGCAGTACTTC; CDR3: CASSLVGGIEQYF
D: NA; V: TRBV20-1; J: TRBJ2-5; size: NA; DNA: TGCAGTGCTTCAAGGACGGTGGTGGAGACCCAGTACTTC; CDR3: CSASRTVVETQYF